This T cell receptor beta chain stems from a study of blood T cell repertoires in COVID-19 (dated by TCRdb to about 2020). With respect to the entire study: Samples covering the acute and convalescent phases of COVID-19 were provided by collaborators in the United States, Italy and Spain. The material from the prospective study consisted of cDNA or gDNA derived from T cells, B-cell-depleted T cells, or PBMCs. Subjects who had been exposed to COVID-19, were actively infected with it, or had recovered from it provided the deeply sampled blood TCRbeta repertoires that made up the dataset. The repertoires were released in a freely available public database intended as a resource for research on the immune response to SARS-CoV-2. Samples were obtained from the ongoing ImmuneRACE study (first 160 participants) and from 1,200 or so subjects provided by 6 global collaborators. Sample metadata almost always included a de-identified subject ID, COVID-19 status, age in years and sex. Where available, HLA class I and class II types were obtained from metadata supplied by the sample provider rather than from assay-based typing. Overall study results and their limits: The amount of clinical and demographic metadata varied by source and participant and was provided uncurated.

Taken from the germline V gene, the CDR1 and CDR2 loops are SGHRS and YFSETQ. Counted from cysteine to phenylalanine, this CDR3 has 13 amino acids. The DNA shown is the 39-base CDR3, in frame from base 1. Cut back by 3 bases and 0 bases, the V and J ends lie 6 bases apart. Details on this clone: It has no known antigen specificity. No clone much larger than this one lies a single base away; base qualities are absent.

The collaborating institutions used their own protocols to collect whole blood in K2EDTA tubes. For TCRbeta analysis, collaborator samples were shipped as frozen whole blood, as isolated PBMCs, or as DNA extracted from either sample type. TCRbeta CDR3 regions were amplified from genomic DNA using the immunoSEQ Assay, a bias-controlled multiplex PCR. The source study handled its data this way. Nucleated cell counts per sample were estimated from amplification of reference gene primers within the assay. To quantify the absolute abundance of each unique TCRbeta CDR3 rearrangement, sequence reads were collapsed and filtered. Productive Simpson clonality was computed per sample as the square root of Simpson's diversity index over productive rearrangements. As stored in TCRdb, this immuneACCESS dataset retains in-frame rearrangements with V and J assigned. A fraction of the clones does not appear; measured against another copy, unresolved V genes explain less than half of the discrepancy, and the remainder lacks a known reason. That table supplies the V and J calls and clone size; D and trimming were determined from the DNA. The table for this sample lists 45,000 to 55,000 clones; less than 90% of them were counted only once. Approximately 5% of the sample belongs to the ten largest clones.

Rearrangement joined TRBV5-1 to TRBJ1-1, and TRBD1 may be the D gene, going by 5 matching bases. The source material was peripheral blood. The source is a human donor in a cohort sampled during active COVID-19. The CDR3 protein sequence reads: CASSSQVNTEAFF. The bases read TGCGCCAGCAGCTCACAGGTGAACACTGAAGCTTTCTTT.